A selection of T cell receptor beta chains follows, all from one sample in a study of T cell responses to AZD1222 COVID-19 vaccine. Here immunoSEQ multiplex PCR was the method, and the copy in TCRdb shows in-frame clones only, minus some. The repertoire consists of more than 95,000 clones, with approximately 86% occurring once and the leading ten covering around 9.6%. The sample consisted of peripheral blood, taken on day 0 of AZD1222 vaccination. The source of these receptors is an adult in good health. CDR3s leave out the opening cysteine and the closing phenylalanine or tryptophan. A D gene is named only where the DNA matches it firmly. Only part of the rows carry a size: once, few, many, or a class if the clone is expanded.

D gene	V gene	J gene	clone size	CDR3 length	CDR3 protein
TRBD2	TRBV11-3	TRBJ2-1	once	15	ASSSRTGTSGYNEQF
NA	TRBV9	TRBJ2-5	NA	13	ASSVGVGSQETQY
TRBD1	TRBV7-6	TRBJ1-3	NA	14	ASSSRQGDVGNTIY
TRBD2	TRBV5-4	TRBJ2-7	NA	14	ASSRENGLAEYEQY
NA	TRBV7-2	TRBJ1-5	NA	11	ASREASHQPQH
NA	TRBV19	TRBJ1-2	NA	14	ASSTGRGGFDYGYT
TRBD1	TRBV2	TRBJ2-7	NA	12	ASGKGQGGGEQY
NA	TRBV10-3	TRBJ2-1	NA	11	AIADYPYNEQF
NA	TRBV3-1/TRBV3-2	TRBJ2-7	NA	13	ASSPELTFSYEQY
NA	TRBV7-9	TRBJ1-1	NA	11	ASRPIRNTEAF
NA	TRBV18	TRBJ2-3	NA	13	ASSPRSSPPDTQY
TRBD1	TRBV7-2	TRBJ1-6	NA	14	ASSSDRGSYNSPLH
TRBD1	TRBV19	TRBJ2-7	NA	13	ASSSLGQGANEQY
NA	TRBV4-3	TRBJ1-1	NA	12	ASSQGRGTTEAF
NA	TRBV27	TRBJ1-5	NA	12	ASSLGRINQPQH
TRBD2	TRBV5-5	TRBJ2-1	few	17	ASSLKFGGLAGVPNEQF
NA	TRBV30	TRBJ2-6	NA	13	ACPLRGAGANVLT
TRBD1	TRBV7-8	TRBJ2-1	NA	13	ASSLPGQVYNEQF
TRBD1	TRBV9	TRBJ1-1	NA	12	ASSKRQGRTEAF
TRBD1	TRBV7-2	TRBJ2-7	NA	12	ASSEGTAAYEQC
NA	TRBV7-2	TRBJ2-2	NA	12	ASSLGRRTGELF
NA	TRBV5-5	TRBJ1-5	NA	12	ASSLAYGDMAQH
TRBD1	TRBV5-3	TRBJ2-7	NA	14	ARSLVGDRDSYEQY
TRBD1	TRBV5-1	TRBJ1-6	NA	12	ASSLDRGISPLH
TRBD1	TRBV10-3	TRBJ2-7	NA	10	AISGTGDEQY
NA	TRBV7-6	TRBJ2-1	NA	12	ASSSRLARDEQF
TRBD1	TRBV5-1	TRBJ1-1	NA	13	ASSDLGQGLTEAF
TRBD1	TRBV7-3	TRBJ1-5	NA	11	ATGTGDNQPQH
NA	TRBV7-9	TRBJ2-7	NA	13	ASSPKGRGSYEQY
NA	TRBV5-6	TRBJ1-5	NA	13	ASSLALGSGQPQH
TRBD2	TRBV10-3	TRBJ2-2	NA	14	AITPRAGEENGELF
NA	TRBV2	TRBJ1-2	few	12	ASSEVLGLYGYT
NA	TRBV7-9	TRBJ2-7	NA	10	ASSPWQYEQY
NA	TRBV5-1	TRBJ1-4	NA	13	ASSFGTTTNEKLF
NA	TRBV2	TRBJ1-4	NA	13	ASRNRDSTNEKLF
NA	TRBV4-2	TRBJ2-3	NA	12	ASSQDRFRDTQY
TRBD1	TRBV15	TRBJ1-2	NA	14	ATSRDRTGGDYGYT
TRBD1	TRBV19	TRBJ1-2	NA	15	ASSSTGTGALNYGYT
TRBD1	TRBV5-5	TRBJ2-7	NA	14	ASSLDTGTGGYEQY
NA	TRBV7-3	TRBJ2-5	NA	11	ASSLQGSETQY
NA	TRBV15	TRBJ1-1	NA	14	ATSRVGRTMNTEAF
NA	TRBV7-9	TRBJ1-3	NA	12	ASSLEPGLNTIY
NA	TRBV5-1	TRBJ2-1	NA	11	ASSLGILGEQF